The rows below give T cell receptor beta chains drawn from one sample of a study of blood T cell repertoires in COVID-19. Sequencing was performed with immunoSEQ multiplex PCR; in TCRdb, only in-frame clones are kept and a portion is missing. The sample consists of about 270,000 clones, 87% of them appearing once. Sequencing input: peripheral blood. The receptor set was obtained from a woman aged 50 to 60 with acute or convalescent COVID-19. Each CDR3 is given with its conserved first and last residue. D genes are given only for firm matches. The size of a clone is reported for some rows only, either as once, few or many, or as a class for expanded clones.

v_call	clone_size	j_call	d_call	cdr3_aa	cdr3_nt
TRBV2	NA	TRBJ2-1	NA	CASSGAGLYNEQFF	TGTGCCAGCAGTGGCGCGGGTCTATACAATGAGCAGTTCTTC
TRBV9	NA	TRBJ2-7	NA	CASSVTGTYEQYF	TGTGCCAGCAGCGTCACAGGTACCTACGAGCAGTACTTC
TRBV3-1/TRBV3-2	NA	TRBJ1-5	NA	CASSQGPGNQPQHF	TGTGCCAGCAGCCAAGGGCCGGGGAATCAGCCCCAGCATTTT
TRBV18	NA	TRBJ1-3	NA	CASSPPTQTGNTIYF	TGTGCCAGCTCACCCCCAACACAGACTGGAAACACCATATATTTT
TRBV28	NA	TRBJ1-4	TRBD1	CASSRDSLNEKLFF	TGTGCCAGCAGTCGGGACAGCCTAAATGAAAAACTGTTTTTT
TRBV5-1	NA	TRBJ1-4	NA	CASSPQGEKLFF	TGCGCCAGCAGCCCACAGGGAGAAAAACTGTTTTTT
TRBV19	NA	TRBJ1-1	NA	CASSIVRENTEAFF	TGTGCCAGTAGTATAGTTAGAGAGAACACTGAAGCTTTCTTT
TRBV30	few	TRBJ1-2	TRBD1	CAGQGGRGQANYGYTF	TGTGCCGGCCAAGGGGGCAGGGGACAAGCTAACTATGGCTACACCTTC
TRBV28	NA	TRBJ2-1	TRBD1	CASSSGQGEQFF	TGTGCCAGCAGTTCCGGACAGGGAGAGCAGTTCTTC
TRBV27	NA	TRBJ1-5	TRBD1	CASKSAGTGGYQPQHF	TGTGCCAGCAAGTCAGCCGGGACAGGGGGCTATCAGCCCCAGCATTTT
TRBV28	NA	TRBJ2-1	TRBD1	CASTPGGTGRYNEQFF	TGTGCCAGCACCCCTGGTGGGACAGGACGTTACAATGAGCAGTTCTTC
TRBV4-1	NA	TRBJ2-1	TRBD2	CASSQGALAGHYNEQFF	TGCGCCAGCAGCCAAGGGGCCCTAGCGGGACACTACAATGAGCAGTTCTTC
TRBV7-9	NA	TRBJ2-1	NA	CASSLVRSAAYNEQFF	TGTGCCAGCAGCTTAGTGAGGAGTGCTGCCTACAATGAGCAGTTCTTC
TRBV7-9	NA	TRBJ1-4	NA	CASSPLRGGNEKLFF	TGTGCCAGCAGCCCTCTTAGGGGCGGAAATGAAAAACTGTTTTTT
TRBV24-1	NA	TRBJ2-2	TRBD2	CATSDLKAGGPGELFF	TGTGCCACCAGTGATTTGAAAGCGGGAGGGCCCGGGGAGCTGTTTTTT
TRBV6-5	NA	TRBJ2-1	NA	CASTPGGPYNEQFF	TGTGCCAGCACTCCAGGGGGGCCCTACAATGAGCAGTTCTTC
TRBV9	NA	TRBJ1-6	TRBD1	CASSEQGARNSPLHF	TGTGCCAGCAGCGAACAGGGGGCGCGGAATTCACCCCTCCACTTT
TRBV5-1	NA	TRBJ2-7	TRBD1	CASSLPGTGGGIYEQYF	TGCGCCAGCAGCTTGCCTGGGACAGGGGGCGGGATCTACGAGCAGTACTTC
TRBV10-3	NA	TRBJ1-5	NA	CAISELGRSTQPQHF	TGTGCCATCAGTGAGTTGGGCCGGTCCACTCAGCCCCAGCATTTT
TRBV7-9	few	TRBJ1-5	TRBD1	CASSTRTGHNQPQHF	TGTGCCAGCAGCACACGGACAGGGCACAATCAGCCCCAGCATTTT
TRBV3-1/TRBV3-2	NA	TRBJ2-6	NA	CASSARWDTGANVLTF	TGTGCCAGCAGTGCCCGATGGGACACGGGGGCCAACGTCCTGACTTTC
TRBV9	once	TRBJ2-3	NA	CASSITSGIESTDTQYF	TGTGCCAGCAGCATTACATCAGGCATAGAGAGCACAGATACGCAGTATTTT